This T cell receptor (beta chain) was obtained from a study of T cells in Graves' hyperthyroidism and ophthalmopathy. Findings of the study overall: Model-based prediction identified ophthalmopathy a median approximately 6 months prior to its onset. Blood also held most thyroid clonotypes expanded beyond 0.001.

RNA transcripts gave rise to amplified TCR beta CDR3 regions. Initially, a first-round RT-PCR of the TCR CDR3 employed the HTBI primer set. TCRdb ran MiXCR on the multiplex PCR reads and lists one entry per CDR3 protein. Here the sample spans around 350,000 distinct CDR3 sequences, about 15% being singletons. Of note for this clonotype: The antigen remains unidentified.

With 0 bases removed from V and 7 bases from J, the gap between germline ends came to 7 bases. The CDR3 covers 12 residues. Germline CDR1 SGDLS, CDR2 YYNGEE. The study enrolled patients aged 18 to 65 with newly diagnosed hyperthyroidism of under 2 months' duration. Predating any ophthalmopathy symptoms, the blood sample was taken at first hyperthyroidism diagnosis. The chain links TRBV9 to TRBJ1-1; D unresolved. The source of this sequence is a woman in her thirties with Graves' hyperthyroidism that later progressed to Graves' ophthalmopathy. The material sequenced was blood. CDR3: CASSVERLEAFF. As DNA, the CDR3 is TGTGCCAGCAGCGTAGAACGGCTTGAAGCTTTCTTT.